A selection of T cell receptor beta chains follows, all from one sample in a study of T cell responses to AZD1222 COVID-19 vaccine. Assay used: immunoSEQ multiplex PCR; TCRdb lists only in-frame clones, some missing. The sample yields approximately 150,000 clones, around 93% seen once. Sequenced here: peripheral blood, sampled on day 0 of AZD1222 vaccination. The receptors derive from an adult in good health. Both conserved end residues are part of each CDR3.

CDR3 protein: CASSFLLAGDRGTGELFF
V gene: TRBV28
J gene: TRBJ2-2

CDR3 protein: CASSQRTADYEQYF
V gene: TRBV10-1
J gene: TRBJ2-7

CDR3 protein: CSVEGLGTSNYGYTF
V gene: TRBV29-1
J gene: TRBJ1-2

CDR3 protein: CAIRGGADTEAFF
V gene: TRBV10-3
J gene: TRBJ1-1

CDR3 protein: CASSIQGGGHGDTIYF
V gene: TRBV5-4
J gene: TRBJ1-3

CDR3 protein: CATSDVAGNTIYF
V gene: TRBV24-1
J gene: TRBJ1-3

CDR3 protein: CASSVDSSGNTIYF
V gene: TRBV9
J gene: TRBJ1-3

CDR3 protein: CASSLRTVDGYTF
V gene: TRBV12-3/TRBV12-4
J gene: TRBJ1-2

CDR3 protein: CATSDLGPGYTDTQYF
V gene: TRBV24-1
J gene: TRBJ2-3

CDR3 protein: CASSDRGPDGQYF
V gene: TRBV7-9
J gene: TRBJ2-7

CDR3 protein: CASSFKVENYGYTF
V gene: TRBV4-1
J gene: TRBJ1-2

CDR3 protein: CASRGTVGQGAGQPQHF
V gene: TRBV19
J gene: TRBJ1-5

CDR3 protein: CASSPQGGGRRETQYF
V gene: TRBV9
J gene: TRBJ2-5

CDR3 protein: CASSSTGGHTEAFF
V gene: TRBV5-1
J gene: TRBJ1-1

CDR3 protein: CASRNRAPGDTQYF
V gene: TRBV2
J gene: TRBJ2-3

CDR3 protein: CASSPSGGRAKNIQYF
V gene: TRBV5-6
J gene: TRBJ2-4

CDR3 protein: CASSLGDHEQYF
V gene: TRBV5-1
J gene: TRBJ2-7

CDR3 protein: CASSSPGQGSEQYF
V gene: TRBV27
J gene: TRBJ2-7

CDR3 protein: CASSLGHKGTDTQYF
V gene: TRBV5-1
J gene: TRBJ2-3

CDR3 protein: CASSPRAEPYGYTF
V gene: TRBV27
J gene: TRBJ1-2

CDR3 protein: CAWIRGNTIYF
V gene: TRBV30
J gene: TRBJ1-3

CDR3 protein: CASSFDRGRGTEAFF
V gene: TRBV11-2
J gene: TRBJ1-1

CDR3 protein: CASRGAGADTQYF
V gene: TRBV6-4
J gene: TRBJ2-3

CDR3 protein: CASSGGTGGGNQPQHF
V gene: TRBV5-1
J gene: TRBJ1-5

CDR3 protein: CASSRGVLYGYTF
V gene: TRBV12-3/TRBV12-4
J gene: TRBJ1-2

CDR3 protein: CASSLDSSSYNEQFF
V gene: TRBV5-1
J gene: TRBJ2-1

CDR3 protein: CSVAASGANVLTF
V gene: TRBV29-1
J gene: TRBJ2-6

CDR3 protein: CASSYIRGDTQYF
V gene: TRBV27
J gene: TRBJ2-3

CDR3 protein: CASSQGGANEQFF
V gene: TRBV3-1/TRBV3-2
J gene: TRBJ2-1

CDR3 protein: CASSAHWLDRTYSNQPQHF
V gene: TRBV21-1
J gene: TRBJ1-5

CDR3 protein: CASSVATGPTEAFF
V gene: TRBV9
J gene: TRBJ1-1

CDR3 protein: CASSLELFSTQYF
V gene: TRBV5-1
J gene: TRBJ2-3

CDR3 protein: CASSGQNSYNEQFF
V gene: TRBV5-1
J gene: TRBJ2-1

CDR3 protein: CASSIIGRTPTWSSGNTIYF
V gene: TRBV19
J gene: TRBJ1-3

CDR3 protein: CASSWEAGGSYNEQFF
V gene: TRBV7-2
J gene: TRBJ2-1

CDR3 protein: CASSQGVNTEAFF
V gene: TRBV3-1/TRBV3-2
J gene: TRBJ1-1

CDR3 protein: CATSRDYGVLGQFF
V gene: TRBV15
J gene: TRBJ2-1

CDR3 protein: CASSQAGPNTGELFF
V gene: TRBV3-1/TRBV3-2
J gene: TRBJ2-2

CDR3 protein: CAHTGGRVSEAFF
V gene: TRBV30
J gene: TRBJ1-1

CDR3 protein: CASSFKLAGSSDTQYF
V gene: TRBV11-3
J gene: TRBJ2-3

CDR3 protein: CASSLEGGRATEAFF
V gene: TRBV5-4
J gene: TRBJ1-1

CDR3 protein: CASSLAGGTYEQYF
V gene: TRBV27
J gene: TRBJ2-7

CDR3 protein: CASSQTGAYEQYF
V gene: TRBV14
J gene: TRBJ2-7

CDR3 protein: CASSYPPGHKNTEAFF
V gene: TRBV6-5
J gene: TRBJ1-1

CDR3 protein: CASSTGREIQPQHF
V gene: TRBV7-9
J gene: TRBJ1-5

CDR3 protein: CASSVVAGPGELFF
V gene: TRBV9
J gene: TRBJ2-2

CDR3 protein: CASSRGRVGLASEQYF
V gene: TRBV11-2
J gene: TRBJ2-7

CDR3 protein: CASSEALSRFF
V gene: TRBV2
J gene: TRBJ2-1

CDR3 protein: CASSTDRGDYTF
V gene: TRBV5-4
J gene: TRBJ1-2

CDR3 protein: CASSSRTSGATDTQYF
V gene: TRBV5-1
J gene: TRBJ2-3

CDR3 protein: CASSSRGAKNTEAFF
V gene: TRBV7-2
J gene: TRBJ1-1

CDR3 protein: CASSHQDRPYDEQYF
V gene: TRBV7-9
J gene: TRBJ2-7

CDR3 protein: CASSIGGTDTEAFF
V gene: TRBV19
J gene: TRBJ1-1

CDR3 protein: CASTGTGNGYTF
V gene: TRBV12-3/TRBV12-4
J gene: TRBJ1-2

CDR3 protein: CASGLGGANSPLHF
V gene: TRBV27
J gene: TRBJ1-6

CDR3 protein: CAISPEGRAGNEQFF
V gene: TRBV10-3
J gene: TRBJ2-1

CDR3 protein: CASSSLAGTDTQYF
V gene: TRBV27
J gene: TRBJ2-3